This TCR beta chain was recorded in a study of blood T cell repertoires in COVID-19. Clones were read by immunoSEQ multiplex PCR, and TCRdb kept only the in-frame ones, dropping some. This table holds roughly 200,000 clones, 65% to 85% found once. J lost 6 bases, V lost 3 bases, and 13 bases had no gene match. Germline V gives CDR1 LNHDA, CDR2 SQIVND (reference sequence). This CDR3 region has 16 residues. In Seattle, patients joined the study during active infection and were tracked longitudinally. Sequences were obtained from peripheral blood. The receptor was isolated from a woman aged 40 to 49 with COVID-19, enrolled during active disease. This sequence joins TRBV19 and TRBJ1-1; TRBD1 aligns across 7 bases. For the CDR3, the DNA is TGTGCCAGTAGTATTCCATACAGGGGCGTTCTGTCTGAAGCTTTCTTT. Encoded protein: CASSIPYRGVLSEAFF.